A single sample gave rise to the 7 T cell receptor beta chains below, sequenced in a study of blood T cells in healthy people across ages. A second PCR, run for roughly 7 to 12 cycles, used a sample-barcoded 5' primer plus a J-beta primer mix. TCRdb called the 5' RACE reads again in MiXCR, with one record for every CDR3 protein. The table has about 780,000 distinct CDR3 sequences, less than 60% seen once; the top ten hold 15% to 20%. The sample taken for sequencing was blood. Source of these receptors: a man older than 75 in good health.

The genes are TRBV27 and TRBJ2-5; D gene ambiguous. Looked up from germline, CDR1 is MNHEY and CDR2 is SMNVEV (reference sequence). Trimming removed 6 bases at V and 4 bases at J, with 15 bases between. The CDR3 has 14 amino acids. CDR3 DNA sequence: TGTGCCAGCAGGCCGAGGTATATTGGAGAGACCCAGTACTTC. It specifies CASRPRYIGETQYF.

This clonotype came up a few times. CDR3 coding DNA: TGCAGTGCTAGAGGTGGCGGGAGTAGCTACGAGCAGTACTTC. Amino acid sequence: CSARGGGSSYEQYF. The J gene is TRBJ2-7, the V gene TRBV20-1; 7 bases are shared with TRBD2. V dropped 1 base and J dropped 3; count of bases not matched to a gene: 6. CDR3 size: 14 residues. Germline CDR1 DFQATT, CDR2 SNEGSKA (reference sequence).

A single count supports this clonotype. The chain is built from TRBV5-1 and TRBJ2-7; no definite D call. The tail of the sequence fits TRBJ2-5 better, so the J call may be wrong. This CDR3 region has 14 residues. Germline lookup yields CDR1 SGHRS and CDR2 YFSETQ. The CDR3 loop is CASSPATQQETQYF. For the CDR3, the DNA is TGCGCCAGCAGCCCCGCGACCCAACAAGAGACCCAGTACTTC.

This clonotype has just a few counts. The chain recombines TRBV12-3 or TRBV12-4 with TRBJ2-7; TRBD2 aligns across 9 bases. There are 19 residues in the CDR3. The V gene end was trimmed by 5 bases and the J gene end by 4 bases; junction bases not matched to a gene: 21. CDR3 region: CASSLRLAALLAFMYEQYF. The CDR3, as DNA: TGTGCCAGCAGTCTCCGACTAGCGGCCCTGCTAGCTTTCATGTACGAGCAGTACTTC.

The CDR3 nucleotides read TGTGCCAGCAGCCCTGTCCACGAGCAGTACTTC. It codes for CASSPVHEQYF. The V gene is TRBV3-1, the J gene TRBJ2-7; no clear D. CDR3 length equals 11 residues. V was cut by 4 bases and J by 5 bases, with 6 bases left in between. Germline V gene sequence: CDR1 LGHDT, CDR2 YNNKEL (reference sequence).

This clonotype was observed a handful of times. This chain joins TRBV29-1 and TRBJ2-5; a weak D match, TRBD1 (6 bases). V was cut by 4 bases and J by 5 bases, with 14 bases left in between. This CDR3 is built from 13 residues. The germline CDR1 and CDR2 sequences are SQVTM and ANQGSEA. CDR3 loop: CSVVLQRGETQYF. In DNA, the CDR3 is TGCAGCGTTGTACTTCAAAGGGGGGAGACCCAGTACTTC.

This clonotype was recorded a few times. V gene TRBV6-4 combines with J gene TRBJ1-1, with a weak D call TRBD1 (6 bases). Germline assignment: CDR1 MRHNA and CDR2 SNTAGT. V was trimmed by 3 bases and J by 1 base, leaving 9 bases between them. The CDR3 is 14 amino acids. CDR3 loop: CASSETGQNTEAFF. The CDR3 DNA is TGTGCCAGCAGTGAGACAGGTCAGAACACTGAAGCTTTCTTT.